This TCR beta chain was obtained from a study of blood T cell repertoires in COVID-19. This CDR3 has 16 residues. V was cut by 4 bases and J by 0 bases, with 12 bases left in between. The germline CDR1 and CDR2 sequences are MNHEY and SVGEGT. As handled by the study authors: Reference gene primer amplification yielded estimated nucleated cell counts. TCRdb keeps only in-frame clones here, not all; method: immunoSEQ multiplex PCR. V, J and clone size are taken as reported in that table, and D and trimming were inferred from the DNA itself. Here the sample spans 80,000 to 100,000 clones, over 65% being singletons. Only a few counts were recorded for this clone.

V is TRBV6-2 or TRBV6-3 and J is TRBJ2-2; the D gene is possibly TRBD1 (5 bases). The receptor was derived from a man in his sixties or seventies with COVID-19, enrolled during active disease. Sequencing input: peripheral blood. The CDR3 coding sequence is TGTGCCAGCAGTTTGGTCGGACAAACGAACACCGGGGAGCTGTTTTTT. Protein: CASSLVGQTNTGELFF.